These 23 T cell receptor beta chains share one sample of origin, sequenced in a study of radiotherapy plus CTLA-4 blockade in lung cancer. Libraries were prepared by immunoSEQ multiplex PCR; TCRdb keeps only in-frame clonotypes and omits some of them. The sample contains around 110,000 clones, more than 65% of which appear only once. The sample consisted of peripheral blood, taken from a patient treated with radiotherapy plus ipilimumab. The receptor set was obtained from a human donor with non-small cell lung cancer that progressed on radiotherapy plus ipilimumab. Some clones in this sample may be carry-over from other donors' samples.

This clone showed up just a few times. J is TRBJ2-3 and V is TRBV10-3; no definite D call. Germline CDR1 is ENHRY and CDR2 is SYGVKD. The V end was cut by 10 bases, the J end by 0 bases, with 14 bases between. CDR3 length equals 14 residues. DNA for the CDR3: TGTGCCACCTGGCAGTATGAGAGCACAGATACGCAGTATTTT. This translates into CATWQYESTDTQYF.

This chain uses TRBV27 with TRBJ1-5, with D maybe TRBD1 (6 bases). V lost 5 bases, J lost 1 base, and 18 bases lay in between. Per germline, CDR1 MNHEY and CDR2 SMNVEV (reference sequence). The CDR3 is made up of 17 amino acids. This CDR3 is CASSPTSQGISNQPQHF. The CDR3 nucleotides read TGTGCCAGCAGTCCTACTTCACAGGGAATCAGCAATCAGCCCCAGCATTTT.

The rearrangement links TRBV5-4 to TRBJ2-5; no firm D call. Germline assignment: CDR1 SGHNT and CDR2 YYREEE (reference sequence). Trimming removed 0 bases from V and 4 bases from J, with 13 bases in between. The CDR3 has 15 amino acids. CDR3 nucleotide sequence: TGTGCCAGCAGCTTGGGCGGACCAGGCGGAGAGACCCAGTACTTC. As protein: CASSLGGPGGETQYF.

The chain employs TRBV4-1 and TRBJ2-2; the D gene is possibly TRBD2 (6 bases). The germline V gene encodes CDR1 MGHRA and CDR2 YSYEKL. The CDR3 is 15 residues long. Trimming shortened V by 3 bases and J by 5 bases, and 13 bases separated the two germline ends. The CDR3 DNA follows: TGCGCCAGCAGCCAGAAGGGCAGCGGGACCGGGGAGCTGTTTTTT. Translating it yields CASSQKGSGTGELFF.

This clone was seen only once. CDR3 nucleotides: TGTGCCAGTAGTATAGGGCCTTACCAGCCCCAGCATTTT. This translates into CASSIGPYQPQHF. The J gene is TRBJ1-5, the V gene TRBV19; D is unclear. The V gene's germline CDR1 is LNHDA and CDR2 SQIVND (reference sequence). The V gene lost 1 base and the J gene lost 7 bases, with 8 bases spanning the gap. This CDR3 contains 13 residues.

This clone was seen just once. V and J are TRBV18 and TRBJ2-5; tentative D call: TRBD2 (5 bases). TRBJ2-7 explains the end of the DNA better; the J call may be wrong. The CDR3 sequence is 16 residues long. Germline V gene sequence: CDR1 KGHSH, CDR2 LQKENI. The CDR3 here is CASSPYPGEGTYEQYF. The CDR3 DNA follows: TGTGCCAGCTCACCATATCCTGGAGAGGGTACCTACGAGCAGTACTTC.

The chain combines TRBV28 with TRBJ1-2, with a tentative D call TRBD1 (6 bases). Germline V gene lookup returns CDR1 MDHEN and CDR2 SYDVKM. The CDR3 covers 14 residues. The V and J ends lost 7 bases and 4 bases respectively, with 16 bases between them. CDR3 residues: CASILGGAGYGYTF. The CDR3 nucleotides read TGTGCCAGCATTCTCGGGGGCGCGGGCTATGGCTACACCTTC.

The V call is TRBV7-2, the J call TRBJ2-5; the D gene is possibly TRBD2 (6 bases). Germline V gives CDR1 SGHTA, CDR2 FQGNSA. The V gene lost 1 base and the J gene lost 5 bases, with 17 bases spanning the gap. The CDR3 is made up of 16 amino acids. The CDR3 region is CASSLGHSYRGETQYF. CDR3 nucleotide sequence: TGTGCCAGCAGCTTAGGGCACTCCTATCGGGGGGAGACCCAGTACTTC.

This rearrangement joins TRBV7-2 to TRBJ1-1; no definite D call. Germline V gives CDR1 SGHTA, CDR2 FQGNSA. CDR3 length: 14 amino acids. Trimming took off 6 bases at V and 1 base at J, with 12 bases between the two ends. Written as DNA, the CDR3 is TGTGCCAGCAGGCCGTCGTGGGAGAACACTGAAGCTTTCTTT. Translated, it gives CASRPSWENTEAFF.

The chain combines TRBV5-1 with TRBJ1-2; no reliable D call. Trimming removed 0 bases from V and 7 bases from J, with 10 bases in between. Looked up from germline, CDR1 is SGHRS and CDR2 is YFSETQ. The CDR3 runs 13 residues. CDR3 amino acids: CASSLGISSGYTF. CDR3 bases: TGCGCCAGCAGCTTGGGGATATCAAGTGGCTACACCTTC.

The CDR3 nucleotides are TGTGCCAGTAGGCCCACCAGATCCTACAATGAGCAGTTCTTC. Translation gives CASRPTRSYNEQFF. V usage is TRBV19 and J usage is TRBJ2-1; D is ambiguous. The germline V gene has CDR1 LNHDA and CDR2 SQIVND (reference sequence). The CDR3 loop spans 14 amino acids. V lost 6 bases, J lost 1 base, and 10 bases lay in between.

The DNA of the CDR3 is TGTGCCAGCAGAGCTCCCGGGACAGGCGATTACGAGCAGTACTTC. Protein: CASRAPGTGDYEQYF. The gene calls are TRBV6-5 and TRBJ2-7; TRBD1 matches at 8 bases. J was trimmed by 4 bases and V by 6 bases; bases with no gene match: 11. CDR1 MNHEY and CDR2 SVGAGI come from the germline V gene. This CDR3 comprises 15 residues.

This clone was found once. The chain combines TRBV7-2 with TRBJ2-5, with a possible D match to TRBD1 (6 bases). CDR1 is SGHTA and CDR2 is FQGNSA in the germline V gene. V was trimmed by 5 bases and J by 2 bases, leaving 12 bases between them. There are 14 residues in the CDR3. CDR3 amino acids: CASSLNTGQETQYF. CDR3 coding DNA: TGTGCCAGCAGCCTCAATACAGGGCAAGAGACCCAGTACTTC.

This sequence joins TRBV6-5 and TRBJ2-5; either TRBD1 or TRBD2 may supply D (5 bases each). Trimming took 2 bases from V and 7 from J, leaving 14 bases between them. Germline lookup yields CDR1 MNHEY and CDR2 SVGAGI. This CDR3 is built from 14 residues. The chain's CDR3 is CASSYLRRGVTQYF. CDR3 nucleotide sequence: TGTGCCAGCAGTTACCTTAGGAGAGGGGTGACCCAGTACTTC.

The chain is built from TRBV11-2 and TRBJ2-2; 8 bases fit TRBD1. This CDR3 region has 16 residues. V was pared by 5 bases and J by 6 bases, with 11 bases of the junction left unmatched. Germline CDR1 SGHAT, CDR2 FQNNGV. Here the CDR3 reads CASSTQGALMAGELFF. As DNA, the CDR3 is TGTGCCAGCAGCACTCAGGGGGCTCTAATGGCCGGGGAGCTGTTTTTT.

The V gene is TRBV9, the J gene TRBJ2-7; 8 bases match TRBD2. The germline CDR1 and CDR2 sequences are SGDLS and YYNGEE. The CDR3 contains 15 residues. CDR3 sequence reads: CASSVDSSAGGVEVV. CDR3 in DNA: TGTGCCAGCAGCGTCGACTCATCGGCGGGGGGTGTTGAAGTAGTC.

This clone was seen more than once but under ten times. DNA for the CDR3: TGTGCCAGCTCACCAGGTATCAGGGACGGTGGTGGCTACACCTTC. Translated, it gives CASSPGIRDGGGYTF. V is TRBV18 and J is TRBJ1-2, with a possible D match to TRBD1 (5 bases). In germline, CDR1 is KGHSH, CDR2 LQKENI. The CDR3 loop spans 15 amino acids. V was clipped by 2 bases and J by 7 bases, with 17 bases between them. Full variable domain (outside the CDR3, taken from reference TRBV18 and TRBJ1-2): NAGVMQNPRHLVRRRGQEARLRCSPMKGHSHVYWYRQLPEEGLKFMVYLQKENIIDESGMPKERFSAEFPKEGPSILRIQQVVRGDSAAYFCASSPGIRDGGGYTFGSGTRLTVV.

The chain employs TRBV13 and TRBJ2-7; 8 nucleotides match TRBD2. The CDR3 has 16 amino acids. Looked up from germline, CDR1 is PRHDT and CDR2 is FYEKMQ (reference sequence). After removal of 1 base from V and 3 bases from J, the junction contained 8 bases not matched to a gene. The CDR3 DNA reads as TGTGCCAGCAGCTTAGTTCCGGGGCGGGGGGTCTACGAGCAGTACTTC. Encoded protein: CASSLVPGRGVYEQYF.

The chain has TRBV1 and TRBJ2-7. TRBV1 is a pseudogene locus. The CDR3 contains 13 residues. The CDR3 coding sequence is TGCACCAGCAGCCACGGGGGCCCCTACGAGCAGTACTTC. As protein: CTSSHGGPYEQYF.

The V and J genes are TRBV11-2 and TRBJ1-2, with TRBD1 matching over 12 bases. The ends lost 1 base at V and 8 bases at J; junction bases unmatched: 8. The CDR3 consists of 16 residues. CDR1 and CDR2 (germline): SGHAT, FQNNGV. CDR3 coding DNA: TGTGCCAGCAGCTTAGGCCCGGGACAGGGGGCAAACGGCTACACCTTC. This codes for CASSLGPGQGANGYTF.

The chain uses TRBV5-1 and TRBJ1-2; 9 bases line up with TRBD1. Looked up from germline, CDR1 is SGHRS and CDR2 is YFSETQ. The CDR3 is 14 residues long. Trimming took 6 bases from V and 7 from J; bases not matched to a gene: 10. The CDR3 nucleotides read TGCGCCAGCACCCCTTACAGGGGGCAGTTTGGCTACACCTTC. Protein product: CASTPYRGQFGYTF.

The chain uses TRBV4-1 and TRBJ1-2, with 9 bases identical to TRBD1. The length of the CDR3 is 16 residues. Germline values: CDR1 MGHRA, CDR2 YSYEKL. Trimming took 6 bases from V and 10 from J; bases not matched to a gene: 18. The CDR3 DNA reads as TGCGCCAGCAGTCGAGAGGTGAATCGGGGACAGGGAGACTACACCTTC. Translating gives CASSREVNRGQGDYTF.

V gene TRBV7-2 combines with J gene TRBJ1-1; D remains unclear. The CDR3 is 14 residues long. V lost 5 bases and J lost 7, with 17 bases in between. CDR1 and CDR2 from the germline V gene are SGHTA and FQGNSA. The CDR3 sequence is CASSLFRNLGEAFF. The CDR3 DNA is TGTGCCAGCAGCCTTTTCAGGAATTTAGGTGAAGCTTTCTTT.